This is a list of T cell receptor beta chains from one sample in a study of graft-versus-host responses after intestinal transplantation. Repertoires were generated with immunoSEQ multiplex PCR, while TCRdb's copy carries only in-frame clones and drops some. This sample has over 75,000 clones, with roughly 88% found just once. The sample consisted of PBMCs, taken 255 days after intestinal transplant. These receptors originate from a human patient who received an intestinal transplant, so some T cells may come from the graft donor. Each CDR3 is given with its conserved first and last residue. Each record gives: J gene, clone size, D gene, V gene, CDR3 DNA, CDR3 protein. D genes are given only for firm matches. Size is omitted from some rows. Given values are once, few, many or a class for expanded clones.

TRBJ1-4 | few | NA | TRBV5-4 | TGTGCCAGCAGCTTGACAGCAACTAATGAAAAACTGTTTTTT | CASSLTATNEKLFF
TRBJ2-2 | NA | NA | TRBV5-6 | TGTGCCAGCAGCTTGGGTCTATTACCGTCAGGGGAGCTGTTTTTT | CASSLGLLPSGELFF
TRBJ2-1 | NA | TRBD2 | TRBV7-2 | TGTGCCAGCAGCTTAGCGCGGCTAGCGGGGATCTCCTACAATGAGCAGTTCTTC | CASSLARLAGISYNEQFF
TRBJ1-6 | NA | TRBD1 | TRBV6-1 | TGTGCCAGCAGTCCGGACAGGGGGGCTTCACCCCTCCACTTT | CASSPDRGASPLHF
TRBJ2-3 | NA | NA | TRBV4-2 | TGTGCCAGCAGCCAAGCCTCTAGCTCCGCAGATACGCAGTATTTT | CASSQASSSADTQYF
TRBJ1-1 | NA | TRBD1 | TRBV6-1 | TGTGCCAGCACACCACAGGGGGCGAACACTGAAGCTTTCTTT | CASTPQGANTEAFF
TRBJ1-1 | NA | TRBD1 | TRBV9 | TGTGCCAGCAGCGTAGTGGGGACAGGGAACACTGAAGCTTTCTTT | CASSVVGTGNTEAFF
TRBJ2-1 | once | NA | TRBV7-2 | TGTGCCAGCAGCTTAGGGGGGGGACAGAGAGCCTACAATGAGCAGTTCTTC | CASSLGGGQRAYNEQFF
TRBJ1-2 | NA | NA | TRBV6-1 | TGTGCCAGCAGTGAGCAGGGACCTAACTATGGCTACACCTTC | CASSEQGPNYGYTF
TRBJ1-1 | NA | NA | TRBV5-4 | TGTGCCAGCAGCTTGGGTGGGGAATTGAACACTGAAGCTTTCTTT | CASSLGGELNTEAFF
TRBJ2-7 | NA | NA | TRBV5-1 | TGCGCCAGCAGCCTCTCGGGGCATCCCGACGAGCAGTACTTC | CASSLSGHPDEQYF
TRBJ2-1 | NA | NA | TRBV27 | TGTGCCAGCAGTTTAGGTATCTACAATGAGCAGTTCTTC | CASSLGIYNEQFF
TRBJ1-2 | NA | NA | TRBV28 | TGTGCCAGCAGGGGGGACACGGCCTATGGCTACACCTTC | CASRGDTAYGYTF
TRBJ2-5 | NA | NA | TRBV27 | TGTGCCAGCAGTAACCCTAGACAGGACCAAGAGACCCAGTACTTC | CASSNPRQDQETQYF
TRBJ2-2 | NA | NA | TRBV28 | TGTGCCAGCCGTTGGGGGACCGGGGAGCTGTTTTTT | CASRWGTGELFF
TRBJ1-1 | NA | NA | TRBV27 | TGTGCCAGCAGTCCCCAGGACGGAGTGAACACTGAAGCTTTCTTT | CASSPQDGVNTEAFF
TRBJ1-4 | NA | TRBD1 | TRBV9 | TGTGCCAGCAGCCAGACAGGGGGCGCGGGCGGTAATGAAAAACTGTTTTTT | CASSQTGGAGGNEKLFF
TRBJ2-3 | NA | TRBD2 | TRBV7-9 | TGTGCCAGCAGCTTATCCCCCAGCGGGGGGGCCACAGATACGCAGTATTTT | CASSLSPSGGATDTQYF
TRBJ1-1 | NA | NA | TRBV5-1 | TGCGCCAGCAGCTTGGCCACCAACACTGAAGCTTTCTTT | CASSLATNTEAFF
TRBJ1-2 | NA | NA | TRBV7-5 | TGTGCCAGAAGCTTAAGGGGGACAGGGGGCAACTATGGCTACACCTTC | CARSLRGTGGNYGYTF
TRBJ2-7 | NA | TRBD2 | TRBV15 | TGTGCCACCAGCAGCCGGACTAGCGGCTCCTACGAGCAGTACTTC | CATSSRTSGSYEQYF
TRBJ2-1 | NA | TRBD2 | TRBV7-9 | TGTGCCAGCAGCTTAGAAGCGGGGTTGGAGTTCTTC | CASSLEAGLEFF
TRBJ1-4 | NA | TRBD1 | TRBV6-6 | TGTGCCAGCAGTTCAGGGGGGTTGATAAATGAAAAACTGTTTTTT | CASSSGGLINEKLFF
TRBJ1-4 | NA | TRBD1 | TRBV30 | TGTGCCTGGAGTAAGAGGGACAGACCGATAATCTTTGAAAAACTGTTTTTT | CAWSKRDRPIIFEKLFF
TRBJ1-1 | NA | NA | TRBV9 | TGTGCCAGCAGCGCCGAGGGATGGGAGGCAGTAGCTTTGGCTTTCTTT | CASSAEGWEAVALAFF